The rows below give T cell receptor beta chains drawn from one sample of a study of Graves' ophthalmopathy and Graves' hyperthyroidism. TCRdb re-called the multiplex PCR reads through MiXCR, storing one row per CDR3 protein. The repertoire includes approximately 700,000 distinct CDR3 sequences, over 40% of them detected once, and more than 3% sits in the top ten. Sequencing was carried out using peripheral blood. These TCRs come from an adult man with Graves' ophthalmopathy. Both conserved end residues are part of each CDR3. D genes are given only for firm matches. The size field is filled for only some rows; it gives once, few, many or a size class.

v_call,d_call,j_call,clone_size,cdr3_aa,cdr3_nt
TRBV9,TRBD2,TRBJ2-7,few,CASSQDPGLADEQYF,TGTGCCAGCAGCCAAGACCCGGGACTAGCGGACGAGCAGTACTTC
TRBV7-2,-,TRBJ2-2,many,CASRGARETGELFF,TGTGCCAGCAGGGGAGCCCGAGAGACCGGGGAGCTGTTTTTT
TRBV19,-,TRBJ2-7,many,CASSRGRHEQYF,TGTGCCAGTAGTAGGGGAAGGCACGAGCAGTACTTC
TRBV19,TRBD1,TRBJ1-1,many,CASRDRQGANTEAFF,TGTGCCAGTAGGGATCGACAGGGGGCGAACACTGAAGCTTTCTTT
TRBV2,TRBD1,TRBJ2-5,-,CASRAGTGTSSETQYF,TGTGCCAGCAGGGCCGGGACAGGGACTTCGAGTGAGACCCAGTACTTC
TRBV11-2,TRBD1,TRBJ1-2,many,CASSSGRQGPYTF,TGTGCCAGCAGTTCGGGGAGACAGGGCCCCTACACCTTC
TRBV7-9,-,TRBJ2-6,many,CASSETSSGANVLTF,TGTGCCAGCAGCGAAACTAGCTCTGGGGCCAACGTCCTGACTTTC
TRBV29-1,-,TRBJ2-7,many,CSVRHHYRSPYYEQYF,TGCAGCGTTCGGCATCATTACAGGTCCCCCTACTACGAGCAGTACTTC
TRBV2,-,TRBJ2-6,-,CASSDLTF,TGTGCCAGCAGTGACCTGACTTTC
TRBV6-5,-,TRBJ1-1,many,CASKLQGNTEAFF,TGTGCCAGCAAGTTACAGGGGAACACTGAAGCTTTCTTT
TRBV10-3,TRBD2,TRBJ2-2,-,CASSQDARGGSPGELFF,TGTGCCAGCAGCCAAGACGCGCGGGGGGGCTCCCCCGGGGAGCTGTTTTTT
TRBV10-2,-,TRBJ2-7,-,CASSPQGVVYEQYF,TGCGCCAGCAGCCCCCAGGGTGTGGTGTACGAGCAGTACTTC
TRBV29-1,TRBD1,TRBJ2-7,many,CSVTGQGGFSYEQYF,TGCAGCGTTACTGGACAGGGGGGCTTCTCCTACGAGCAGTACTTC
TRBV19,-,TRBJ2-7,-,CASSMGPGQSYEQYF,TGTGCCAGTAGTATGGGGCCCGGGCAGTCCTACGAGCAGTACTTC
TRBV2,TRBD1,TRBJ1-5,many,CASSEGPTGVGNQPQHF,TGTGCCAGCAGTGAAGGGCCGACAGGGGTTGGCAATCAGCCCCAGCATTTT
TRBV25-1,-,TRBJ1-3,-,CASSQDWGKGNTIYF,TGCGCCAGCAGCCAAGATTGGGGAAAAGGAAACACCATATATTTT
TRBV10-3,-,TRBJ1-6,-,CAISGRGDNSPLHF,TGTGCCATCAGTGGGAGGGGCGATAATTCACCCCTCCACTTT
TRBV5-1,-,TRBJ2-7,-,CASSFGGGVYYEQYF,TGCGCCAGCAGCTTCGGAGGGGGGGTTTACTACGAGCAGTACTTC
TRBV15,-,TRBJ2-2,many,CATSNHPGENTGELFF,TGTGCCACCAGCAACCATCCAGGGGAGAACACCGGGGAGCTGTTTTTT
TRBV25-1,TRBD1,TRBJ1-1,-,CASSPRTDRATEAFF,TGTGCCAGCAGTCCCCGAACGGACAGGGCCACTGAAGCTTTCTTT
TRBV2,-,TRBJ1-1,many,CASSTDRNTEAFF,TGTGCCAGCAGTACTGACAGGAACACTGAAGCTTTCTTT
TRBV14,-,TRBJ2-7,many,CASSPRDTAYEQYF,TGTGCCAGCAGCCCAAGGGACACCGCCTACGAGCAGTACTTC
TRBV7-8,-,TRBJ1-5,-,CASSGDVCDPPQHF,TGTGCCAGCAGCGGGGACGTGTGCGATCCGCCCCAGCATTTT
TRBV7-2,-,TRBJ1-2,many,CASSYGTANYGYTF,TGTGCCAGCAGCTATGGGACGGCTAACTATGGCTACACCTTC
TRBV7-9,-,TRBJ1-2,-,CASSQVVIGGKDGYTF,TGCGCCAGCAGCCAAGTAGTTATTGGGGGGAAAGATGGCTACACCTTC
TRBV2,-,TRBJ1-2,many,CASKNDSVYGYTF,TGTGCCAGCAAGAATGACAGCGTCTATGGCTACACCTTC
TRBV5-6,TRBD1,TRBJ1-6,many,CASSLSGQTNSPLHF,TGTGCCAGCAGCCTCTCGGGACAGACGAATTCACCCCTCCACTTT
TRBV4-1,-,TRBJ1-2,many,CASSLARRGNYGYTF,TGCGCCAGCAGCCTGGCGCGCAGGGGAAACTATGGCTACACCTTC
TRBV7-6,-,TRBJ1-6,once,CASSFRDGSSYNSPLHF,TGTGCCAGCAGCTTCCGGGACGGTAGCTCCTATAATTCACCCCTCCACTTT
TRBV6-1,-,TRBJ2-7,many,CASSERLYEQYF,TGTGCCAGCAGTGAAAGGCTCTACGAGCAGTACTTC
TRBV7-2,TRBD1,TRBJ2-3,-,CASSNQDRATDTQYF,TGTGCCAGCAGCAACCAGGACAGGGCGACAGATACGCAGTATTTT
TRBV7-9,TRBD2,TRBJ2-1,-,CASMGLAEYNEQFF,TGTGCCAGCATGGGACTAGCTGAATACAATGAGCAGTTCTTC
TRBV24-1,TRBD2,TRBJ2-2,many,CATSELAGGPNTGELFF,TGTGCCACCAGTGAACTAGCGGGAGGGCCGAACACCGGGGAGCTGTTTTTT
TRBV29-1,-,TRBJ1-2,-,CSATETPQRINGYTF,TGCAGCGCCACTGAGACCCCCCAAAGAATCAATGGCTACACCTTC
TRBV5-1,-,TRBJ1-1,many,CASSSLGAEVLMNTEAFF,TGCGCCAGCAGCTCCCTGGGGGCGGAAGTCCTAATGAACACTGAAGCTTTCTTT
TRBV7-9,-,TRBJ2-7,-,CASSSGPGDEQYF,TGTGCCAGCAGCAGCGGGCCCGGCGACGAGCAGTACTTC
TRBV7-9,TRBD1,TRBJ2-7,-,CASTSPGTGEPDTQYF,TGTGCCAGCACGTCCCCGGGGACAGGGGAGCCTGATACGCAGTACTTC
TRBV5-4,TRBD1,TRBJ2-7,-,CASSVGQWDREQYF,TGTGCCAGCAGCGTGGGACAGTGGGACCGCGAGCAGTACTTC
TRBV6-5,TRBD2,TRBJ2-7,many,CASSGRGGNYEQYF,TGTGCCAGCAGTGGGCGCGGGGGAAACTACGAGCAGTACTTC
TRBV4-1,-,TRBJ1-3,few,CASSQVGRLRNTIYF,TGCGCCAGCAGCCAGGTTGGACGATTGAGAAACACCATATATTTT
TRBV6-6,TRBD2,TRBJ2-7,-,CASSSMGGYEQYF,TGTGCCAGCAGTTCCATGGGGGGGTACGAGCAGTACTTC